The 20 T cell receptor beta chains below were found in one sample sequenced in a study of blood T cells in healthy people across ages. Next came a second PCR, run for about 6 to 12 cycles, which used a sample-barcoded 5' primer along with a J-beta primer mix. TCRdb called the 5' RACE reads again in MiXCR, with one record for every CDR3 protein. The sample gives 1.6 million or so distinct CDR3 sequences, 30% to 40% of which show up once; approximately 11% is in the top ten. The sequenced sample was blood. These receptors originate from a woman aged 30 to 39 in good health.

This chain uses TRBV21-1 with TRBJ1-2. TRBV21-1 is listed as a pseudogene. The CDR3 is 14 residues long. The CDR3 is CASSKDGANYGYTF. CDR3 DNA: TGTGCCAGCAGCAAGGACGGGGCCAACTATGGCTACACCTTC.

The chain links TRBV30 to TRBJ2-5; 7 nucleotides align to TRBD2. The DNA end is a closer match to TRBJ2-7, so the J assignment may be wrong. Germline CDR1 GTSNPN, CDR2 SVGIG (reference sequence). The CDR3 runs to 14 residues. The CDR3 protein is CAWSAGGGTYEQYF. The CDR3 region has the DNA TGTGCCTGGAGTGCTGGGGGGGGGACCTACGAGCAGTACTTC.

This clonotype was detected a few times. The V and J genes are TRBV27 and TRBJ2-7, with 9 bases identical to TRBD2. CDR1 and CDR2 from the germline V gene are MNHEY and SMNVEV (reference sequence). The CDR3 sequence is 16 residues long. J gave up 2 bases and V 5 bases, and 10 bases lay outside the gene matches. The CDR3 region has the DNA TGTGCCAGCAGTCCCTTCGGACTAGCGTACGCCTACGAGCAGTACTTC. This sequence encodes CASSPFGLAYAYEQYF.

CDR3 nucleotide sequence: TGCAGTGGAAAAAATCAGGGACAGGGGGGGTCCACTGAAGCTTTCTTT. Protein product: CSGKNQGQGGSTEAFF. The chain couples TRBV20-1 to TRBJ1-1; 11 bases agree with TRBD1. The CDR3 is 16 amino acids. J was trimmed by 4 bases and V by 7 bases; bases with no gene match: 14. Germline CDR1 DFQATT, CDR2 SNEGSKA (reference sequence).

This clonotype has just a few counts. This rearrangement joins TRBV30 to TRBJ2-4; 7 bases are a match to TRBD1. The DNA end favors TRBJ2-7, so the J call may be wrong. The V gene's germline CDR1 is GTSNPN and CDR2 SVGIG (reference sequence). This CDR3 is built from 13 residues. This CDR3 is CAWVRQGNHEQYF. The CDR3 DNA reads TGTGCCTGGGTACGACAGGGCAACCACGAGCAGTACTTC.

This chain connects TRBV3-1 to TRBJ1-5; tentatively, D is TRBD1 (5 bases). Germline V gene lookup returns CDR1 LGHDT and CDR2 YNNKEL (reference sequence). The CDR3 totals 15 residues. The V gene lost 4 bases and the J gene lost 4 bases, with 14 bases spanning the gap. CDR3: CASSPSPGPNQPQHF. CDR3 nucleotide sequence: TGTGCCAGCAGCCCCAGCCCAGGGCCTAATCAGCCCCAGCATTTT. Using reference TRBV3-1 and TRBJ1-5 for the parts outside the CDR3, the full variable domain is DTAVSQTPKYLVTQMGNDKSIKCEQNLGHDTMYWYKQDSKKFLKIMFSYNNKELIINETVPNRFSPKSPDKAHLNLHINSLELGDSAVYFCASSPSPGPNQPQHFGDGTRLSIL.

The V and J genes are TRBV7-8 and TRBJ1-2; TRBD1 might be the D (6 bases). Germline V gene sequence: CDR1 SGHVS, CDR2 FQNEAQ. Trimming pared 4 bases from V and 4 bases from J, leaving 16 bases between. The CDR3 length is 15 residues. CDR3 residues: CASSSTTGQSYGYTF. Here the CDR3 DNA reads TGTGCCAGCAGCTCCACCACAGGGCAGTCCTATGGCTACACCTTC.

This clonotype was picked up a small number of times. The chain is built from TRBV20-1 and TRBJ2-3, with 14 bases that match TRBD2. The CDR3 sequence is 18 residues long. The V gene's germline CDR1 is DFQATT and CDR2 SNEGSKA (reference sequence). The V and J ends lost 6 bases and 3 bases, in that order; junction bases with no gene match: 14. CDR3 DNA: TGCAGTGCGCCTTTGGGACTAGCGGGAGTGGGGGGAACAGATACGCAGTATTTT. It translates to CSAPLGLAGVGGTDTQYF.

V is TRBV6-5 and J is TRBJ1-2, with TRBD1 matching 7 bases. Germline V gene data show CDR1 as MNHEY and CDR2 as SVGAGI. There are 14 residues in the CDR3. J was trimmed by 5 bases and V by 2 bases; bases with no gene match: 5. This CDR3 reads CASSYPGQTYGYTF. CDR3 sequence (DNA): TGTGCCAGCAGTTACCCGGGACAGACTTATGGCTACACCTTC.

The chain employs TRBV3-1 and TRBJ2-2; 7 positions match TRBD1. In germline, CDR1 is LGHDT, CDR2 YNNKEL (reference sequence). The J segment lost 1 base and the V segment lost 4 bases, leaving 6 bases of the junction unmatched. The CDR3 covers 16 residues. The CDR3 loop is CASSRGTALNTGELFF. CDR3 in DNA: TGTGCCAGCAGCCGAGGGACAGCATTGAACACCGGGGAGCTGTTTTTT.

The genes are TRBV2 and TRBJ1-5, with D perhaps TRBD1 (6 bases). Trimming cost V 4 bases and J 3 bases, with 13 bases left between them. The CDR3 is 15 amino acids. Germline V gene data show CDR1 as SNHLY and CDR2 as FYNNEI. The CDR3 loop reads CASSGQGIINQPQHF. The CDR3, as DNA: TGTGCCAGCAGTGGTCAGGGGATTATCAATCAGCCCCAGCATTTT.

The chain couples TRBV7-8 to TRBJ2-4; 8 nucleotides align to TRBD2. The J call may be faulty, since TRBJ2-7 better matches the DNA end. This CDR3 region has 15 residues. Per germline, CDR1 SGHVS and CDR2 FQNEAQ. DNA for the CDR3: TGTGCCAGCAGCCTCCCTCAAGCGGGGGTCGACGAGCAGTACTTC. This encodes CASSLPQAGVDEQYF.

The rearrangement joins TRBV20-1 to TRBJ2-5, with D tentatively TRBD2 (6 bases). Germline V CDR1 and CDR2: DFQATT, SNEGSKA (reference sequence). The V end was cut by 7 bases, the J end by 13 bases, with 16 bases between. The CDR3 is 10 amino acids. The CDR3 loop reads CSGGAPRAYF. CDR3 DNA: TGCAGTGGCGGGGCGCCCAGGGCGTACTTC.

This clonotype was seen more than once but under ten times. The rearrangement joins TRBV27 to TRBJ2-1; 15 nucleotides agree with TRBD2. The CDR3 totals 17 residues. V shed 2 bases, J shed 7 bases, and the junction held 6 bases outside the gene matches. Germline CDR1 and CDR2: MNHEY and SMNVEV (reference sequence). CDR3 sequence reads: CASSLEVGTSGRNEQFF. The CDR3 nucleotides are TGTGCCAGCAGTTTAGAAGTAGGGACTAGCGGGAGGAATGAGCAGTTCTTC.

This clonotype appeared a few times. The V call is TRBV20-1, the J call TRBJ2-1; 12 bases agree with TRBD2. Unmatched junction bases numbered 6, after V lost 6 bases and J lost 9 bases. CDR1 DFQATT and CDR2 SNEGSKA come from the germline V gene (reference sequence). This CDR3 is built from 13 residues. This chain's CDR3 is CSALAGGTSEQFF. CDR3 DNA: TGCAGTGCGCTAGCGGGAGGGACCAGTGAGCAGTTCTTC.

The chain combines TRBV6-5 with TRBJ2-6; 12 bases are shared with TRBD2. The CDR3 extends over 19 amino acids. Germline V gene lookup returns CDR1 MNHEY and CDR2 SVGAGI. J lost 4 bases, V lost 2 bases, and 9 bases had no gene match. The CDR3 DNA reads TGTGCCAGCAGTTACCCTAGCGGGGGGGGTCTCTTCGGGGCCAACGTCCTGACTTTC. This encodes CASSYPSGGGLFGANVLTF.

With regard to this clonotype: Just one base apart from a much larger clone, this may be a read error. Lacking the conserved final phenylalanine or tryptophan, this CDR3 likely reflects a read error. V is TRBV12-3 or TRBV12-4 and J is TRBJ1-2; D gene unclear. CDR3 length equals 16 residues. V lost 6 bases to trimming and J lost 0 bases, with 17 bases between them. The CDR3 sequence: CASRGSHGLSNYGYTL. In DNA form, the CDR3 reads TGTGCCAGCAGGGGATCGCATGGACTCTCTAACTATGGCTACACCCTC.

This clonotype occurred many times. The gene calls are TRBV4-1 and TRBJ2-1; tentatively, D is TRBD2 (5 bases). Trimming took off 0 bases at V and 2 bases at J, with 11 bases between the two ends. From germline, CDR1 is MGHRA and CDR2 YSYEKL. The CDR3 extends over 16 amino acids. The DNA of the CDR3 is TGCGCCAGCAGCCAAGAGTCCGGGGTGCCCTACAATGAGCAGTTCTTC. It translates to CASSQESGVPYNEQFF.

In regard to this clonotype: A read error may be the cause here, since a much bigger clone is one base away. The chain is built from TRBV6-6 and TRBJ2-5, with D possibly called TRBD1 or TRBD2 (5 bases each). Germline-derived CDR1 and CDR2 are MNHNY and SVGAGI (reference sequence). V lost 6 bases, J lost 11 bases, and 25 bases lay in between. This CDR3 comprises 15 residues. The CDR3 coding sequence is TGTGCCAGCAGGCAAGACAGTAAAGACAGTCGCGGGCAGTACTTC. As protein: CASRQDSKDSRGQYF.

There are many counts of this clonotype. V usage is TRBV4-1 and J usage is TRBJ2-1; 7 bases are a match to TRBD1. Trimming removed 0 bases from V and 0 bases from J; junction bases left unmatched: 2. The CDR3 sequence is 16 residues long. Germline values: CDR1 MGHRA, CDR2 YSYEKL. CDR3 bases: TGCGCCAGCAGCCAAGACCGGGACAGCTCCTACAATGAGCAGTTCTTC. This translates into CASSQDRDSSYNEQFF.